This TCR beta chain originates from a study of T cell responses to AZD1222 COVID-19 vaccine. Study observations and caveats: Repertoires were sampled only after the peak T cell response. Only six AZD1222 recipients tested seropositive at baseline. Donors were chiefly white British, with a greater number of females, and clonal diversity was perhaps underestimated.

CDR1 SGHKS and CDR2 YYEKEE come from the germline V gene (reference sequence). Losses at the gene ends were 5 bases for V and 3 bases for J; bases not matched to a gene: 6. The CDR3 is 15 residues long. Notes on this clone: Its antigen is currently unknown.

The protocol was immunoSEQ multiplex PCR, while the TCRdb copy is restricted to in-frame clones and leaves out a portion. The repertoire has roughly 92,000 clones, around nine tenths of them found once; the top ten carry roughly 5.2%. The sequence was obtained from an adult who received the AZD1222 COVID-19 vaccine. The starting material was peripheral blood, obtained 28 days after the second AZD1222 dose. The gene calls are TRBV5-5 and TRBJ2-2; 8 nucleotides match TRBD2. The CDR3: CASRRSRGDTGELFF. For the CDR3, the DNA is TGTGCCAGCAGAAGGTCGCGGGGGGACACCGGGGAGCTGTTTTTT. The full variable domain, completed using reference TRBV5-5 and TRBJ2-2, is DAGVTQSPTHLIKTRGQQVTLRCSPISGHKSVSWYQQVLGQGPQFIFQYYEKEERGRGNFPDRFSARQFPNYSSELNVNALLLGDSALYLCASRRSRGDTGELFFGEGSRLTVL.